This TCR beta chain appears in the sequencing data of a study of T cells in Graves' hyperthyroidism and ophthalmopathy. The TCR beta CDR3 regions underwent amplification using RNA transcripts as the source. The study used the HTBI primer set for a first-round RT-PCR of the TCR CDR3. TCRdb ran MiXCR on the multiplex PCR reads and lists one entry per CDR3 protein. Of some 200,000 distinct CDR3 sequences listed, approximately 16% were seen once; the top ten hold about 56%. This clonotype was found many times. Germline loops: CDR1 MDHEN, CDR2 SYDVKM. This CDR3 is built from 18 residues. The trim removed 2 bases at V and 5 bases at J, leaving 7 bases unmatched.

Material for sequencing was blood. The receptor was isolated from a woman between 50 and 59 years old with Graves' hyperthyroidism. The V and J genes are TRBV28 and TRBJ2-2, with 14 bases matching TRBD2. DNA of the CDR3: TGTGCCAGCAGTTTAGGGGGACTAGCGGGAGTGCGGACCGGGGAGCTGTTTTTT. Translating gives CASSLGGLAGVRTGELFF. The variable domain in full, with the rest retrieved from reference TRBV28 and TRBJ2-2, is DVKVTQSSRYLVKRTGEKVFLECVQDMDHENMFWYRQDPGLGLRLIYFSYDVKMKEKGDIPEGYSVSREKKERFSLILESASTNQTSMYLCASSLGGLAGVRTGELFFGEGSRLTVL.